Each of the 7 T cell receptor beta chains below was sequenced from the same sample in a study of monozygotic twins with inflammatory bowel disease. TCRdb reprocessed the 5' RACE reads, with one entry per CDR3 protein and no DNA. This sample's table has around 150,000 distinct CDR3 sequences. Sequenced input: blood. The receptor set was obtained from a human donor with ulcerative colitis or Crohn's disease, or a healthy co-twin of an affected twin (not recorded which).

The V and J genes are TRBV5-4 and TRBJ2-3; the TCRdb call, TRBD1, lacks DNA for checking. The CDR3 covers 14 residues. Germline V CDR1 and CDR2: SGHNT, YYREEE (reference sequence). The CDR3 sequence: CASRERQGTDTQYF.

This chain uses TRBV12-3 or TRBV12-4 with TRBJ1-3; TCRdb picks TRBD1, but there is no DNA to check that call. This CDR3 comprises 17 residues. This chain's CDR3 is CASSLEDYNRAGNTIYF.

V gene TRBV15 combines with J gene TRBJ2-3; lacking DNA, the TRBD1 call made by TCRdb goes unchecked. Germline V gives CDR1 LNHNV, CDR2 YYDKDF (reference sequence). The CDR3 has 17 amino acids. CDR3: CATSRHSGTVSTDTQYF. Full variable domain (missing parts from reference TRBV15 and TRBJ2-3): DAMVIQNPRYQVTQFGKPVTLSCSQTLNHNVMYWYQQKSSQAPKLLFHYYDKDFNNEADTPDNFQSRRPNTSFCFLDIRSPGLGDTAMYLCATSRHSGTVSTDTQYFGPGTRLTVL.

The genes are TRBV5-5 and TRBJ1-5. Germline-derived CDR1 and CDR2 are SGHKS and YYEKEE (reference sequence). This CDR3 has 15 residues. The CDR3 loop is CASSPGTARNQPQHF.

V is TRBV7-2 and J is TRBJ1-2; TCRdb's assignment of TRBD1 cannot be checked, as there is no DNA. CDR3 length: 13 residues. Germline V gene lookup returns CDR1 SGHTA and CDR2 FQGNSA. CDR3: CASSLRGRYGYTF.

The chain combines TRBV6-1 with TRBJ2-7; TCRdb indicates TRBD2, and absent DNA this call remains unverified. The germline CDR1 and CDR2 sequences are MNHNS and SASEGT. The CDR3 has 14 amino acids. The chain's CDR3 is CASSDGPLHYEQYF.

The V gene is TRBV14, the J gene TRBJ2-2; without DNA, the TCRdb call of TRBD1 cannot be checked. The germline V gene has CDR1 SGHDN and CDR2 FVKESK. The CDR3 runs to 15 residues. The CDR3 sequence is CASSPLGGGTGELFF.